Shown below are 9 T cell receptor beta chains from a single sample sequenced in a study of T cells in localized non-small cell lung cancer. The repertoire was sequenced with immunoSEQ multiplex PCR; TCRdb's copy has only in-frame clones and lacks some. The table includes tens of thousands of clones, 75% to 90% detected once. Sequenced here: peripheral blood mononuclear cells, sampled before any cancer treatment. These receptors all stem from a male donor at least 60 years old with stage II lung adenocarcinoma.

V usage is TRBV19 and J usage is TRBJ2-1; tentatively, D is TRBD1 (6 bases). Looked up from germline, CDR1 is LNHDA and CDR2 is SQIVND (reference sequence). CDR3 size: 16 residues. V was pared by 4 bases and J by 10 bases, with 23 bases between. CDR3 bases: TGTGCCAGTAGTAACCTAGCTTACAGGGCTAGGTTCGAGCAGTTCTTC. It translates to CASSNLAYRARFEQFF.

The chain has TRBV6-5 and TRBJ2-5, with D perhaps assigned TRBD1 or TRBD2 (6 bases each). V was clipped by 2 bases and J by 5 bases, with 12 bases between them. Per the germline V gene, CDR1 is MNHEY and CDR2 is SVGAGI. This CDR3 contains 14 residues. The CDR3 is CASSYATGGETQYF. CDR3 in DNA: TGTGCCAGCAGTTACGCGACAGGAGGGGAGACCCAGTACTTC.

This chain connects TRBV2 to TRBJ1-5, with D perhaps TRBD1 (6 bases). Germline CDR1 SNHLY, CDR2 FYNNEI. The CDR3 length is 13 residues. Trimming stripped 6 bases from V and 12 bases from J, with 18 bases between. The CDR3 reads CASSGQTREVQHF. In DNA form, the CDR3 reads TGTGCCAGCAGCGGACAGACCCGGGAGGTCCAGCATTTT. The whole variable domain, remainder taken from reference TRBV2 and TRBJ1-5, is EPEVTQTPSHQVTQMGQEVILRCVPISNHLYFYWYRQILGQKVEFLVSFYNNEISEKSEIFDDQFSVERPDGSNFTLKIRSTKLEDSAMYFCASSGQTREVQHFGDGTRLSIL.

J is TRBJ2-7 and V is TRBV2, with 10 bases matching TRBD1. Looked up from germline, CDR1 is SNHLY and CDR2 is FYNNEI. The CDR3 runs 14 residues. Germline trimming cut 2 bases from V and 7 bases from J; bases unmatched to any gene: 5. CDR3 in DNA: TGTGCCAGCAGTGAAAGACAGGGGGCTTGGGAGCAGTACTTC. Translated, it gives CASSERQGAWEQYF.

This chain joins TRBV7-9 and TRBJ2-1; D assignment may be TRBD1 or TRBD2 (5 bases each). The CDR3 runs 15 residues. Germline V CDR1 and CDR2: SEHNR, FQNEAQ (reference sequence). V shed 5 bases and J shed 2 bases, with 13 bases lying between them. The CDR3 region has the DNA TGTGCCAGCAGCATCGGGGACCACGCCTACAATGAGCAGTTCTTC. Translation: CASSIGDHAYNEQFF. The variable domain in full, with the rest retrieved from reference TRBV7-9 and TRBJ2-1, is DTGVSQNPRHKITKRGQNVTFRCDPISEHNRLYWYRQTLGQGPEFLTYFQNEAQLEKSRLLSDRFSAERPKGSFSTLEIQRTEQGDSAMYLCASSIGDHAYNEQFFGPGTRLTVL.

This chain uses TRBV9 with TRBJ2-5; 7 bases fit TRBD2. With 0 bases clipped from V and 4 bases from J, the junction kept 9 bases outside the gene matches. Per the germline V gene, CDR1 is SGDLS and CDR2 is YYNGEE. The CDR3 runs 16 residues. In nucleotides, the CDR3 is TGTGCCAGCAGCGTAGGCGGTATGGGGGGGGTAGAGACCCAGTACTTC. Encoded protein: CASSVGGMGGVETQYF. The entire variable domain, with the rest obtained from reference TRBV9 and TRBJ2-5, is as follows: DSGVTQTPKHLITATGQRVTLRCSPRSGDLSVYWYQQSLDQGLQFLIQYYNGEERAKGNILERFSAQQFPDLHSELNLSSLELGDSALYFCASSVGGMGGVETQYFGPGTRLLVL.

The CDR3 DNA follows: TGTGCCAGCAGCCACCCCACTGAAGCTTTCTTT. It translates to CASSHPTEAFF. The chain joins TRBV7-7 to TRBJ1-1; D is unclear. The CDR3 runs 11 residues. Trimming left V 5 bases short and J 4 bases short, with 5 bases between. Germline loops: CDR1 SSHAT, CDR2 FNYEAQ (reference sequence). The full variable domain, completed using reference TRBV7-7 and TRBJ1-1, is GAGVSQSPRYKVTKRGQDVTLRCDPISSHATLYWYQQALGQGPEFLTYFNYEAQPDKSGLPSDRFSAERPEGSISTLTIQRTEQRDSAMYRCASSHPTEAFFGQGTRLTVV.

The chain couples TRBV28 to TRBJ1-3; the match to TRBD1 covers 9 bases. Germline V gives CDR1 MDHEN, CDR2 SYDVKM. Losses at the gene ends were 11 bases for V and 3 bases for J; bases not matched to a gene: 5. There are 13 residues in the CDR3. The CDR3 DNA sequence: TGTGCCGGAAGGACAGGGGTTGGAAACACCATATATTTT. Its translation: CAGRTGVGNTIYF.

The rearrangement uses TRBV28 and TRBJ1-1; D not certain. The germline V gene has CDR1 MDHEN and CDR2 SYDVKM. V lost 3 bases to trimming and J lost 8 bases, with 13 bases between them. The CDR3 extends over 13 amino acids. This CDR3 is CASSLSEPREAFF. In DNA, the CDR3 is TGTGCCAGCAGTTTGAGTGAACCGAGGGAAGCTTTCTTT.